This T cell receptor beta chain comes out of a study of cytomegalovirus exposure and HLA in healthy donors. Study findings and constraints: Later analysis suggested links between common viral pathogens and several top significant clusters.

The primer mix had 60 Vbeta and 13 Jbeta primers. TCRdb's copy holds only in-frame clones and misses some; the assay was immunoSEQ multiplex PCR. Of under 150,000 clones listed, approximately 80% were seen once; the top ten hold over 3%. Germline lookup yields CDR1 MDHEN and CDR2 SYDVKM. Deletions cut 5 bases from V and 3 bases from J, with 8 bases between. The CDR3 loop spans 12 amino acids. A remark on this clone: Its antigen is not known.

Material: PBMCs. The origin of this receptor is a woman aged 40 to 55 in good health and CMV-seronegative. V is TRBV28 and J is TRBJ2-7; D call uncertain. The CDR3 sequence is CASSLSLYEQYF. DNA for the CDR3: TGTGCCAGCAGTCTATCTCTCTACGAGCAGTACTTC.